The rows below give T cell receptor beta chains drawn from one sample of a study of T cell responses to AZD1222 COVID-19 vaccine. Repertoires were generated with immunoSEQ multiplex PCR, while TCRdb's copy carries only in-frame clones and drops some. The data show 180,000 or so clones, about 91% seen once. The input for sequencing was peripheral blood, taken 28 days after the second AZD1222 dose. The receptor source for this set is an adult who received the AZD1222 COVID-19 vaccine. The CDR3 runs from the conserved cysteine through the conserved F or W. The D gene is left open where the match is weak. Size values are once, few and many counts, or a class for expanded clones, and some rows have none.

V gene,J gene,D gene,clone size,CDR3 DNA,CDR3 protein
TRBV12-3/TRBV12-4,TRBJ2-1,.,.,TGTGCCAGCAGACTCCGGGATGAGCAGTTCTTC,CASRLRDEQFF
TRBV7-9,TRBJ2-5,.,.,TGTGCCAGCAGCTTGCCACAAGGGCTGGGTCGAGAGACCCAGTACTTC,CASSLPQGLGRETQYF
TRBV30,TRBJ1-2,.,few,TGTGCCTGGAGTGGGATCAGGGGAAATGGCTACACCTTC,CAWSGIRGNGYTF
TRBV6-5,TRBJ2-1,.,.,TGTGCCAGCAGGCGGGACTCCTACAATGAGCAGTTCTTC,CASRRDSYNEQFF
TRBV11-2,TRBJ1-2,TRBD1,.,TGTGCCAGCAGCGCCCCAGGGGGCTGGGATGGCTACACCTTC,CASSAPGGWDGYTF
TRBV7-8,TRBJ2-6,TRBD2,.,TGTGCCAGCAGCTTCCCCGGGAGGGCTGGGGCCAACGTCCTGACTTTC,CASSFPGRAGANVLTF
TRBV18,TRBJ1-5,TRBD1,.,TGTGCCAGCTCACCCTTGGGACAGGGAGAAGCGTTTCAGCCCCAGCATTTT,CASSPLGQGEAFQPQHF
TRBV18,TRBJ1-2,.,.,TGTGCCAGCTCACCATTAACTGACGGGGCTGCTAACTATGGCTACACCTTC,CASSPLTDGAANYGYTF
TRBV7-2,TRBJ1-1,.,.,TGTGCCAGCAGCTTAATGGGGGGCACGAACACTGAAGCTTTCTTT,CASSLMGGTNTEAFF
TRBV19,TRBJ1-6,.,.,TGTGCCAGTAGTACAGACCCCGGGGGAAATTCACCCCTCCACTTT,CASSTDPGGNSPLHF
TRBV15,TRBJ1-1,TRBD1,.,TGTGCCACCAGCCGCCGACAGGGGAGTACTGAAGCTTTCTTT,CATSRRQGSTEAFF
TRBV5-8,TRBJ1-4,.,.,TGTGCCAGCAGCTTGGTAGGAGGTCCGGGCGGTGAAAAACTGTTTTTT,CASSLVGGPGGEKLFF
TRBV6-5,TRBJ2-7,.,.,TGTGCCAGCAGTTGGTCCTGGGGCGGGTCGGCCGAGCAGTACTTC,CASSWSWGGSAEQYF
TRBV19,TRBJ2-2,TRBD2,.,TGTGCCAGCTGTACCGCCGGGACTAGCGGGCCATTAGGGGAGCTGTTTTTT,CASCTAGTSGPLGELFF
TRBV5-6,TRBJ2-2,TRBD2,.,TGTGCCAGCAGCTTGGGTCAGCGGGGCAACACCGGGGAGCTGTTTTTT,CASSLGQRGNTGELFF
TRBV7-9,TRBJ1-4,.,.,TGTGCCAGCAGCCCAGCCGGGATCGCAACTAATGAAAAACTGTTTTTT,CASSPAGIATNEKLFF
TRBV29-1,TRBJ2-7,.,.,TGCAGCGTTCGCCAGGGGTGGGAGCAGTACTTC,CSVRQGWEQYF
TRBV5-6,TRBJ1-1,.,.,TGTGCCAGCAGCGGAGGGGGGCACACTGAAGCTTTCTTT,CASSGGGHTEAFF
TRBV4-1,TRBJ1-5,.,.,TGCGCCAGCAGCCAAGAGGAAGGAAGCGGTCAGCCCCAGCATTTT,CASSQEEGSGQPQHF
TRBV5-4,TRBJ2-4,.,.,TGTGCCAGCAGCTTGGTGGGCCAGGGAAGGCCCATTCAGTACTTC,CASSLVGQGRPIQYF
TRBV12-5,TRBJ1-3,.,.,TGTGCTAGTGGTTTGACAAAGGGGGTAGGTGGAAACACCATATATTTT,CASGLTKGVGGNTIYF
TRBV11-2,TRBJ1-4,TRBD1,.,TGTGCCAGCAGCTTCCGGGACAGGAATGAAAAACTGTTTTTT,CASSFRDRNEKLFF
TRBV4-2,TRBJ1-5,.,few,TGTGCCAGCAGCCAAGATAGGGCGGGTCATCAGCCCCAGCATTTT,CASSQDRAGHQPQHF
TRBV2,TRBJ2-3,.,.,TGTGCCAGCATCTTGAGAGGCACAGATACGCAGTATTTT,CASILRGTDTQYF
TRBV12-3/TRBV12-4,TRBJ1-1,.,.,TGTGCCAGCATCCCTGGGGAAGGGGCTGAAGCTTTCTTT,CASIPGEGAEAFF
TRBV7-9,TRBJ1-2,.,.,TGTGCCAGCAGCTTAGCGGAGACACACTATGGCTACACCTTC,CASSLAETHYGYTF
TRBV15,TRBJ1-5,.,.,TGTGCCACGGGGGACCCCAATCAGCCCCAGCATTTT,CATGDPNQPQHF
TRBV6-2/TRBV6-3,TRBJ2-3,.,.,TGTGCCAGCAGTTACTACACGTCTAGCACAGATACGCAGTATTTT,CASSYYTSSTDTQYF
TRBV7-2,TRBJ1-6,.,.,TGTGCCAGCAGCACGGAGGACGGAGATATCTCCTATAATTCACCCCTCCACTTT,CASSTEDGDISYNSPLHF
TRBV7-2,TRBJ2-1,TRBD2,.,TGTGCCAGCAGCTCCAGAGTTCCTAGCGGGAGGGGCGAGCAGTTCTTC,CASSSRVPSGRGEQFF
TRBV6-6,TRBJ1-3,TRBD1,.,TGTGCCAGCAGCCTGGGGTTGGACAGGGAGGTAAACACCATATATTTT,CASSLGLDREVNTIYF
TRBV30,TRBJ2-2,.,.,TGTGCCTGGAATATAGCAGCGGGCACCGGGGAGCTGTTTTTT,CAWNIAAGTGELFF
TRBV2,TRBJ2-2,.,.,TGTGCCAGCAGTGTGGGATACACCGGGGAGCTGTTTTTT,CASSVGYTGELFF
TRBV27,TRBJ2-3,TRBD2,.,TGTGCCAGCCGTAGCGGGGGAGATACGCAGTATTTT,CASRSGGDTQYF
TRBV7-2,TRBJ1-2,.,.,TGTGCCAGCAGCTTAGACAGCTATGGCTACACCTTC,CASSLDSYGYTF
TRBV9,TRBJ2-2,TRBD2,.,TGTGCCAGCAGCGTAGCGGGAGGGGACACCGGGGAGCTGTTTTTT,CASSVAGGDTGELFF
TRBV4-1,TRBJ1-4,TRBD1,once,TGCGCCAGCAGCCAAGCACAGGGGAACGAAAAACTGTTTTTT,CASSQAQGNEKLFF
TRBV7-2,TRBJ2-7,TRBD1,.,TGTGCCAGTGCCGGGACAGTATCCTACGAGCAGTACTTC,CASAGTVSYEQYF
TRBV7-6,TRBJ2-3,TRBD2,.,TGTGCCAGCAGACTAGGGACTAGCGGGAGGACAGATACGCAGTATTTT,CASRLGTSGRTDTQYF
TRBV15,TRBJ1-2,TRBD1,.,TGTGCCACCAGCAGAGATAGAACAGGGGGAGGCTACACCTTC,CATSRDRTGGGYTF
TRBV4-3,TRBJ1-1,TRBD1,.,TGCGCCAGCAGCCAAGTGGACAGGAGCCAAGCTTTCTTT,CASSQVDRSQAFF